This T cell receptor beta chain was found in a study of CD8+CD57+ T cells in acquired aplastic anemia. Both TCR beta VDJ combination and CDR3 sequence profiling were carried out. Genomic DNA was the template for this profiling. Via MiXCR, TCRdb re-called the reads, giving one row per CDR3 protein. The sample shows about 120,000 distinct CDR3 sequences, under 60% of them seen only once. General study results and limits: Fewer than 35 shared CD8+ CDR3s appeared highly expressed within patients' immunodominant clones.

As regards this clonotype: Its antigen remains unidentified.

Previously, flow cytometry had revealed CD8+CD57+ cell expansion in the patients chosen for sequencing. The CDR3 is 17 residues long. V dropped 0 bases and J dropped 5; count of bases not matched to a gene: 13. CDR1 and CDR2 (germline): DFQATT, SNEGSKA (reference sequence). Sequencing was done on a sample of sorted CD4+, CD8+, or CD8+CD57+ T cells (not recorded which) from PBMCs. This TCR derives from a human donor with aplastic anemia. The rearrangement joins TRBV20-1 to TRBJ2-5; 9 bases match TRBD2. CDR3 protein: CSARDPRLADFGETQYF. The CDR3, as DNA: TGCAGTGCTAGAGATCCGAGACTAGCGGATTTCGGGGAGACCCAGTACTTC.